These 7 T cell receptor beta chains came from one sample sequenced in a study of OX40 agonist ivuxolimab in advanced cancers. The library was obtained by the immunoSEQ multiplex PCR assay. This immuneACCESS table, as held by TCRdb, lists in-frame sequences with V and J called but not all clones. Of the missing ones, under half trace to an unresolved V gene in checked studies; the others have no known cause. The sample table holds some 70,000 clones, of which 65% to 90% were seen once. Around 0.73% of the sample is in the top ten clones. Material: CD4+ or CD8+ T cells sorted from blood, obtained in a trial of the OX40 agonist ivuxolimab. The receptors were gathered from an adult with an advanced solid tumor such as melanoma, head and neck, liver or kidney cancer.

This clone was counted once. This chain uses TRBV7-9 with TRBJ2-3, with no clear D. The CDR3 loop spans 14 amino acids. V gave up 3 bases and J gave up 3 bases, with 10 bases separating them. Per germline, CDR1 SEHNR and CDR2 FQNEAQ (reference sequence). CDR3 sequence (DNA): TGTGCCAGCAGCTTCGGGCTAGAAACAGATACGCAGTATTTT. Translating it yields CASSFGLETDTQYF. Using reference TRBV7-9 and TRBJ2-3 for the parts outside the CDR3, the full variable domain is DTGVSQNPRHKITKRGQNVTFRCDPISEHNRLYWYRQTLGQGPEFLTYFQNEAQLEKSRLLSDRFSAERPKGSFSTLEIQRTEQGDSAMYLCASSFGLETDTQYFGPGTRLTVL.

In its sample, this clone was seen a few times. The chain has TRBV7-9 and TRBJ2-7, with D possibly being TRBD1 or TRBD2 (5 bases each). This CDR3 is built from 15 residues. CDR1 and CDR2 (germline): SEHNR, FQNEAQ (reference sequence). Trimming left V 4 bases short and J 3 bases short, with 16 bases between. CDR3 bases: TGTGCCAGCAGCTCCCTTGTGGGGCGGGTCTACGAGCAGTACTTC. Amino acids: CASSSLVGRVYEQYF.

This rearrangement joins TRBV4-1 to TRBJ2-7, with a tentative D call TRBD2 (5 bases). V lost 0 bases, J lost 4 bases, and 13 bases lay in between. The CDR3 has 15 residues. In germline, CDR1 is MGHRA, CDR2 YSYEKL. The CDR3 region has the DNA TGCGCCAGCAGCCAAGAAGTGGAGGCATTATACGAGCAGTACTTC. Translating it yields CASSQEVEALYEQYF.

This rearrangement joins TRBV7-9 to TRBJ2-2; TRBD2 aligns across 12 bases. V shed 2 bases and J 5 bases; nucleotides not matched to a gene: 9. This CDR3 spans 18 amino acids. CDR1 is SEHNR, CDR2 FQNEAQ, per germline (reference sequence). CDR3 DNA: TGTGCCAGCAGCTTACCACCCCGACTAGCGGGAGTTACCGGGGAGCTGTTTTTT. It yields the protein CASSLPPRLAGVTGELFF.

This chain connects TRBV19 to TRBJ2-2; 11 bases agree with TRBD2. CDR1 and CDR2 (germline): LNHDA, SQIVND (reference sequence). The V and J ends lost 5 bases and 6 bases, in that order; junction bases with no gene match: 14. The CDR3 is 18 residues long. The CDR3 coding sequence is TGTGCCAGTAGTGATAGCGGGAGGGCCGAGGTTTGGGCCGGGGAGCTGTTTTTT. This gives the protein CASSDSGRAEVWAGELFF.

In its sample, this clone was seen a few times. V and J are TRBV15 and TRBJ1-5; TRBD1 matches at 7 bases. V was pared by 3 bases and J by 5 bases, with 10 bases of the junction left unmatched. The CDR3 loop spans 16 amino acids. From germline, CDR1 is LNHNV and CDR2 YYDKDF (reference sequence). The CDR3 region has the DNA TGTGCCACCAGCAGGACCCAGGGACAGTTCTATCAGCCCCAGCATTTT. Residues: CATSRTQGQFYQPQHF.

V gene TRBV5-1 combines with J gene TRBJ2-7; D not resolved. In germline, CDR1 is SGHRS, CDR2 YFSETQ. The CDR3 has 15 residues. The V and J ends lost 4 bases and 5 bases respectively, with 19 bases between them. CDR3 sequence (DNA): TGCGCCAGCAGCGCATCAGGCCCCGGCTTCGACGAGCAGTACTTC. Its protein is CASSASGPGFDEQYF.